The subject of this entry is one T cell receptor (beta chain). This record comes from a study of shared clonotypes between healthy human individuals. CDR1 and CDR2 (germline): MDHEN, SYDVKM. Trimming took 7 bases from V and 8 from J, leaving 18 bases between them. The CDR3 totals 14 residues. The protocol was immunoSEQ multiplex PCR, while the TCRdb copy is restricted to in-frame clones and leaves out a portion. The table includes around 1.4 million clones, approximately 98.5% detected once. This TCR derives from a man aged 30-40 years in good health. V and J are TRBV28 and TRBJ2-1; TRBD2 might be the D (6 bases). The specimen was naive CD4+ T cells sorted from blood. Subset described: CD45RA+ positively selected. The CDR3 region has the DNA TGTGCCAGCATCCCAGGTGGAGGGATCCATGAGCAGTTCTTC. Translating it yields CASIPGGGIHEQFF.